The 12 T cell receptor beta chains given below trace back to one sample, sequenced in a study of identical twins. TCRdb used MiXCR to reprocess the 5' RACE reads, holding one entry per CDR3 protein. In the table there are more than 1.5 million distinct CDR3 sequences, more than 30% of which are singletons. Material: cord blood. Receptors originate from a newborn girl in good health.

The chain employs TRBV7-2 and TRBJ2-3; tentative D call: TRBD2 (5 bases). Germline CDR1 reads SGHTA; CDR2 reads FQGNSA. The V end lost 1 base, the J end lost 3 bases, and 17 bases lay between the germline ends. The CDR3 runs to 17 residues. CDR3 in amino acids: CASSLVAVGAQTDTQYF. Here the CDR3 DNA reads TGTGCCAGCAGCTTAGTGGCGGTGGGAGCACAGACAGATACGCAGTATTTT. The whole variable domain, filled in from reference TRBV7-2 and TRBJ2-3, reads GAGVSQSPSNKVTEKGKDVELRCDPISGHTALYWYRQSLGQGLEFLIYFQGNSAPDKSGLPSDRFSAERTGGSVSTLTIQRTQQEDSAVYLCASSLVAVGAQTDTQYFGPGTRLTVL.

This chain connects TRBV7-8 to TRBJ2-4; possibly TRBD2 for D (5 bases). The DNA end favors TRBJ2-7, so the J call may be wrong. The CDR3 totals 14 residues. Germline V CDR1 and CDR2: SGHVS, FQNEAQ. The CDR3 is CASSLTWTGSEQYF. CDR3 nucleotide sequence: TGTGCCAGCAGCTTAACTTGGACTGGAAGCGAGCAGTACTTC.

The V gene is TRBV7-2, the J gene TRBJ2-7; tentatively, D is TRBD1 (6 bases). The length of the CDR3 is 18 residues. V lost 2 bases, J lost 4 bases, and 24 bases lay in between. Per the germline V gene, CDR1 is SGHTA and CDR2 is FQGNSA. In DNA, the CDR3 is TGTGCCAGCAGCTTATTCGGGGTGGCCAGGGGATTTGAATACGAGCAGTACTTC. Translating it yields CASSLFGVARGFEYEQYF. Full variable domain (remainder filled in from reference TRBV7-2 and TRBJ2-7): GAGVSQSPSNKVTEKGKDVELRCDPISGHTALYWYRQSLGQGLEFLIYFQGNSAPDKSGLPSDRFSAERTGGSVSTLTIQRTQQEDSAVYLCASSLFGVARGFEYEQYFGPGTRLTVT.

This clonotype was seen a handful of times. The chain joins TRBV6-6 to TRBJ2-1, with D perhaps matching TRBD2 (6 bases). The CDR3 extends over 17 amino acids. V shed 2 bases and J shed 0 bases, with 14 bases lying between them. Per germline, CDR1 MNHNY and CDR2 SVGAGI (reference sequence). CDR3 protein: CASSYPESSASYNEQFF. Here the CDR3 DNA reads TGTGCCAGCAGTTACCCTGAGTCTAGCGCCTCCTACAATGAGCAGTTCTTC.

The genes are TRBV14 and TRBJ1-2; D gene unclear. This CDR3 has 13 residues. Trimming removed 1 base at V and 3 bases at J, with 6 bases between. CDR1 SGHDN and CDR2 FVKESK come from the germline V gene. The CDR3 DNA sequence: TGTGCCAGCAGCCAAGCGGCAGACTATGGCTACACCTTC. Encoded protein: CASSQAADYGYTF.

The V and J genes are TRBV27 and TRBJ2-1, with 7 bases fitting TRBD2. In germline, CDR1 is MNHEY, CDR2 SMNVEV (reference sequence). The CDR3 covers 15 residues. With V trimmed by 7 bases and J by 6 bases, 12 bases remained unmatched. The CDR3 bases are TGTGCCAGCACTTCAGCGGGGTTATTGGGCAATGAGCAGTTCTTC. Amino acid sequence: CASTSAGLLGNEQFF.

On this clonotype itself: Sequence at one end of the junction differs from germline and may be a read error. The chain has TRBV6-1 and TRBJ2-7, with D perhaps TRBD1 (5 bases). CDR1 and CDR2 (germline): MNHNS, SASEGT. The CDR3 contains 15 residues. The CDR3: CASSEAPRVTYGQYF. CDR3 nucleotide sequence: TGTGCCAGCAGTGAAGCGCCCAGGGTAACCTACGGGCAGTACTTC.

The chain is built from TRBV27 and TRBJ1-6; D might be TRBD1 (6 bases). Per germline, CDR1 MNHEY and CDR2 SMNVEV (reference sequence). The CDR3 is 17 residues long. Between the trimmed V and J ends, which lost 1 base and 1 base, there was a span of 11 bases. CDR3 residues: CASSLYTGSSYNSPLHF. The CDR3 DNA reads as TGTGCCAGCAGTTTATACACAGGGAGTTCCTATAATTCACCCCTCCACTTT.

This chain uses TRBV20-1 with TRBJ2-7, with 10 bases lining up with TRBD1. V dropped 5 bases and J dropped 4; count of bases not matched to a gene: 5. The germline V gene has CDR1 DFQATT and CDR2 SNEGSKA (reference sequence). This CDR3 has 13 residues. The CDR3 nucleotides are TGCAGTGCTGGGACAGGGGAAAAGTACGAGCAGTACTTC. It translates to CSAGTGEKYEQYF.

The sample holds many counts of this clonotype. The chain joins TRBV28 to TRBJ2-4; 7 positions agree with TRBD2. V dropped 3 bases and J dropped 4; count of bases not matched to a gene: 3. This CDR3 region has 14 residues. Per germline, CDR1 MDHEN and CDR2 SYDVKM. Here the CDR3 reads CASSLGGLKNIQYF. CDR3 bases: TGTGCCAGCAGTTTGGGGGGACTAAAAAACATTCAGTACTTC.

The V and J genes are TRBV3-1 and TRBJ2-7, with a weak D call TRBD1 (5 bases). The CDR3 has 18 residues. Germline values: CDR1 LGHDT, CDR2 YNNKEL (reference sequence). V lost 3 bases and J lost 12, with 33 bases in between. The CDR3, as DNA: TGTGCCAGCAGCCATCCTATCTTTAGGGGCCCGAGGCAAGAGACCCCGTACTTC. Translating gives CASSHPIFRGPRQETPYF.

V usage is TRBV5-8 and J usage is TRBJ2-1; 14 bases are a match to TRBD2. V shed 0 bases, J shed 6 bases, and the junction held 11 bases outside the gene matches. This CDR3 is 19 amino acids long. Per germline, CDR1 SGHTS and CDR2 YDEGEE. The CDR3 is CASSLGGTSGSKAVNEQFF. The CDR3 DNA sequence: TGTGCCAGCAGCTTGGGGGGGACTAGCGGGAGCAAAGCAGTCAATGAGCAGTTCTTC.